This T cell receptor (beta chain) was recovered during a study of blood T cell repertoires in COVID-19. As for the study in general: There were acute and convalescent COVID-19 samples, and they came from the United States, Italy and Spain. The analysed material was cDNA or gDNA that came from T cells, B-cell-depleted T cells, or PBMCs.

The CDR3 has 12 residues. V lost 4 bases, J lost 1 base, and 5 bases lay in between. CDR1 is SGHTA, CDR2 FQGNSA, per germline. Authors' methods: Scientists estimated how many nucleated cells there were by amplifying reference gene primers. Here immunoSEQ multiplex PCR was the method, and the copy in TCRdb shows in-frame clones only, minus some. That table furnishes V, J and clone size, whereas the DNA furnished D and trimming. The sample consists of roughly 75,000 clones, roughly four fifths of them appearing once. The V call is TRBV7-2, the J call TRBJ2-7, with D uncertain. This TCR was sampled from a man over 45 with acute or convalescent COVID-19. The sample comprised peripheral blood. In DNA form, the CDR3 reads TGTGCCAGCAGCTCTCCTTCCTACGAGCAGTACTTC. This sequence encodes CASSSPSYEQYF. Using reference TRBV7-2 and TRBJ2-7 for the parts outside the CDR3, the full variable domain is GAGVSQSPSNKVTEKGKDVELRCDPISGHTALYWYRQSLGQGLEFLIYFQGNSAPDKSGLPSDRFSAERTGGSVSTLTIQRTQQEDSAVYLCASSSPSYEQYFGPGTRLTVT.